The T cell receptor (beta chain) under discussion was sequenced for a study of blood T cell repertoires in COVID-19. Turning to the study itself: Some COVID-19 samples were acute and others convalescent; all came from the United States, Italy and Spain.

TCRdb's table, derived via immunoSEQ multiplex PCR, lists solely in-frame clones and lacks some. The sample yields 100,000 to 150,000 clones, 85% to 90% seen once. CDR3 size: 16 residues. Germline V gene data show CDR1 as WNHNN and CDR2 as SYGVQD (reference sequence). V shed 6 bases and J 3 bases; nucleotides not matched to a gene: 11. The sequencing input was peripheral blood. J is TRBJ2-4 and V is TRBV10-1; 7 nucleotides align to TRBD1. The TCR sequence derives from a man in his 70s with active or convalescent COVID-19. The CDR3 here is CASRARTGEDKNIQYF. The DNA for the CDR3 is TGCGCCAGCAGGGCGAGGACAGGTGAGGACAAAAACATTCAGTACTTC.